This entry lists 10 T cell receptor beta chains sequenced from one sample in a study of blood T cell repertoires in COVID-19. The table came from immunoSEQ multiplex PCR; TCRdb's copy has only in-frame clones and leaves some out. Here the sample spans 290,000 or so clones, around nine tenths being singletons. Sequenced sample: PBMCs or T cells enriched from blood (not recorded which). The receptors originated from a woman aged 18-29 years who had recovered from COVID-19.

The chain carries TRBV10-3 and TRBJ2-7, with TRBD2 matching 10 bases. The CDR3 contains 17 residues. V dropped 2 bases and J dropped 5; count of bases not matched to a gene: 12. From germline, CDR1 is ENHRY and CDR2 SYGVKD. The DNA for the CDR3 is TGTGCCATCAGTGAGAGGTGGCTAGCGGGGGCCCCCGACGAGCAGTACTTC. Residues: CAISERWLAGAPDEQYF.

CDR3 in DNA: TGTGCCAGCAGCGGCACAGGTGGTGGCTACACCTTC. This encodes CASSGTGGGYTF. The chain uses TRBV9 and TRBJ1-2; the D gene is possibly TRBD1 (5 bases). The ends were cut back, 3 bases at V and 7 bases at J, with 10 bases in the middle. The CDR3 extends over 12 amino acids. CDR1 and CDR2 (germline): SGDLS, YYNGEE.

Only one count was recorded for this clone. The chain is built from TRBV5-1 and TRBJ1-4; D gene uncertain. The CDR3 is 16 residues long. Germline V gene sequence: CDR1 SGHRS, CDR2 YFSETQ. The V gene lost 2 bases and the J gene lost 3 bases, with 14 bases spanning the gap. In DNA, the CDR3 is TGCGCCAGCAGCTTAATCGGGATAGGAGCTAATGAAAAACTGTTTTTT. It is translated as CASSLIGIGANEKLFF.

Only one count was recorded for this clone. The chain is built from TRBV19 and TRBJ1-1, with TRBD1 matching 8 bases. CDR3 size: 14 residues. The germline V gene has CDR1 LNHDA and CDR2 SQIVND (reference sequence). The ends lost 3 bases at V and 4 bases at J; junction bases unmatched: 4. The chain's CDR3 is CASSMDRVSTEAFF. DNA for the CDR3: TGTGCCAGTAGTATGGACAGGGTCTCCACTGAAGCTTTCTTT.

The chain joins TRBV11-2 to TRBJ2-7, with TRBD2 identical over 7 bases. Trimming removed 0 bases from V and 1 base from J; junction bases left unmatched: 6. The germline gives CDR1 SGHAT, CDR2 FQNNGV. CDR3 length: 16 residues. In DNA form, the CDR3 reads TGTGCCAGCAGCTTAGAAGGCGGGAGTGTTTCCTACGAGCAGTACTTC. Amino acid sequence: CASSLEGGSVSYEQYF. Together with reference TRBV11-2 and TRBJ2-7, the CDR3 gives the full variable domain: EAGVAQSPRYKIIEKRQSVAFWCNPISGHATLYWYQQILGQGPKLLIQFQNNGVVDDSQLPKDRFSAERLKGVDSTLKIQPAKLEDSAVYLCASSLEGGSVSYEQYFGPGTRLTVT.

V and J are TRBV3-1 (or the pseudogene TRBV3-2) and TRBJ1-1; D is uncertain. Germline V gives CDR1 LGHDT, CDR2 YNNKEL (reference sequence). This CDR3 region has 13 residues. V was cut by 2 bases and J by 1 base, with 5 bases left in between. The CDR3 coding sequence is TGTGCCAGCAGCCAAACACCGAACACTGAAGCTTTCTTT. It encodes CASSQTPNTEAFF.

This chain uses TRBV24-1 with TRBJ2-5, with 14 bases aligning to TRBD2. Germline values: CDR1 KGHDR, CDR2 SFDVKD. J gave up 2 bases and V 5 bases, and 9 bases lay outside the gene matches. The CDR3 spans 18 residues. As DNA, the CDR3 is TGTGCCACCAGTGCGCCAGGGACTAGCGGGAGTTTTCAAGAGACCCAGTACTTC. Encoded protein: CATSAPGTSGSFQETQYF.

This clone was recorded a few times. V and J are TRBV2 and TRBJ1-5; a weak D match, TRBD1 (6 bases). The germline gives CDR1 SNHLY, CDR2 FYNNEI. The CDR3 consists of 14 residues. V lost 3 bases and J 3 bases, leaving 9 bases between the germline ends. CDR3: CASSDRGFNQPQHF. The CDR3 nucleotides read TGTGCCAGCAGTGACAGGGGCTTCAATCAGCCCCAGCATTTT.

The chain couples TRBV19 to TRBJ2-7; a weak D match, TRBD1 (5 bases). Per the germline V gene, CDR1 is LNHDA and CDR2 is SQIVND (reference sequence). The CDR3 has 14 amino acids. With 6 bases removed from V and 0 bases from J, the gap between germline ends came to 12 bases. CDR3 loop: CASRMTVSSYEQYF. For the CDR3, the DNA is TGTGCCAGTAGGATGACAGTCAGCTCCTACGAGCAGTACTTC.

This chain uses TRBV30 with TRBJ1-1; D remains ambiguous. Trimming took 1 base from V and 5 from J, leaving 5 bases between them. Germline V gene data show CDR1 as GTSNPN and CDR2 as SVGIG (reference sequence). This CDR3 comprises 11 residues. CDR3 sequence (DNA): TGTGCCTGGAGTGGGCCTACTGAAGCTTTCTTT. This translates into CAWSGPTEAFF.